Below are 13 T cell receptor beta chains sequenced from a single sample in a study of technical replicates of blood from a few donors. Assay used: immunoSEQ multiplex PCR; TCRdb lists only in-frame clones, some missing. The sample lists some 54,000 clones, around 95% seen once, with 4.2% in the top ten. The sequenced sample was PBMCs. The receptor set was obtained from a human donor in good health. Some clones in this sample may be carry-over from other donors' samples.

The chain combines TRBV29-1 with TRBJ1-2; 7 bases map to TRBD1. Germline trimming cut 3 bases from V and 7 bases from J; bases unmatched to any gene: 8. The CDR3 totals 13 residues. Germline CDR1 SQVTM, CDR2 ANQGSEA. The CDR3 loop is CSVELTGPVGYTF. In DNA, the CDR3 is TGCAGCGTTGAGCTGACAGGGCCGGTTGGCTACACCTTC.

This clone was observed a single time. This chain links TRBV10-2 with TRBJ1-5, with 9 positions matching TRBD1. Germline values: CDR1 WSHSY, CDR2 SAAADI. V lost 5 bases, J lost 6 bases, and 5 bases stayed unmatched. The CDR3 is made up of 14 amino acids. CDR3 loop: CASSRQGGVQPQHF. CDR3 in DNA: TGCGCCAGCAGTCGACAGGGGGGGGTTCAGCCCCAGCATTTT.

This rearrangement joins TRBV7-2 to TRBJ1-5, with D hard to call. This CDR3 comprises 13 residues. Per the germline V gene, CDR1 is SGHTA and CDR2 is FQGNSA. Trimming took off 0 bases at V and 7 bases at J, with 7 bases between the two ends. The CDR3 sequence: CASSLALRQPQHF. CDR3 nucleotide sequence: TGTGCCAGCAGCTTAGCCCTCCGGCAGCCCCAGCATTTT.

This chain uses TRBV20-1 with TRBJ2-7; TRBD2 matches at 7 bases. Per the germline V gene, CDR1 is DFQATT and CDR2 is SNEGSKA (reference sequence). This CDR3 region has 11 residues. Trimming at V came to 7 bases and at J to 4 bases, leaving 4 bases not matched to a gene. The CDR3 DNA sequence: TGCAGTGGGCTGGGGGGGTACGAGCAGTACTTC. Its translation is CSGLGGYEQYF.

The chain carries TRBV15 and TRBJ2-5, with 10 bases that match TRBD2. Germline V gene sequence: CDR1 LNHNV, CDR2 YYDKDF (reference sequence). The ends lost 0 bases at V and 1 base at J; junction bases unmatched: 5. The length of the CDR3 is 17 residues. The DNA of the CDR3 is TGTGCCACCAGCAGAGATCTGGCTAGCGGGGGCCAAGAGACCCAGTACTTC. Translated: CATSRDLASGGQETQYF. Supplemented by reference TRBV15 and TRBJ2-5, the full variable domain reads DAMVIQNPRYQVTQFGKPVTLSCSQTLNHNVMYWYQQKSSQAPKLLFHYYDKDFNNEADTPDNFQSRRPNTSFCFLDIRSPGLGDTAMYLCATSRDLASGGQETQYFGPGTRLLVL.

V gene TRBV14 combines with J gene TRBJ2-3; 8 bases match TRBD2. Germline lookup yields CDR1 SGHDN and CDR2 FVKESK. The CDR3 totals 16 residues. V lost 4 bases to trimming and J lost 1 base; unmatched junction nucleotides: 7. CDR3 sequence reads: CASSLISGAGTDTQYF. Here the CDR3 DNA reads TGTGCCAGCAGCCTGATTAGCGGGGCCGGCACAGATACGCAGTATTTT. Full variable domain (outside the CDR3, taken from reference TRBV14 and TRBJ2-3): EAGVTQFPSHSVIEKGQTVTLRCDPISGHDNLYWYRRVMGKEIKFLLHFVKESKQDESGMPNNRFLAERTGGTYSTLKVQPAELEDSGVYFCASSLISGAGTDTQYFGPGTRLTVL.

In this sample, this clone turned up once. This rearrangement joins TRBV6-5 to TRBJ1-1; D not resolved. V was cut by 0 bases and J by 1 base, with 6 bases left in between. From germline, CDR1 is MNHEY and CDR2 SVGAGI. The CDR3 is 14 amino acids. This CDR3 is CASSYSRRNTEAFF. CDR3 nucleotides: TGTGCCAGCAGTTACTCGCGGAGGAACACTGAAGCTTTCTTT.

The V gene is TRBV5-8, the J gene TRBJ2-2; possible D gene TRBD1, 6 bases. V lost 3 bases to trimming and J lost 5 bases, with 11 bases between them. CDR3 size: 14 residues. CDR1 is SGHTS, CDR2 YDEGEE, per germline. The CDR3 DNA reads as TGTGCCAGCAGCTATACAAGGGGGACCGGGGAGCTGTTTTTT. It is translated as CASSYTRGTGELFF.

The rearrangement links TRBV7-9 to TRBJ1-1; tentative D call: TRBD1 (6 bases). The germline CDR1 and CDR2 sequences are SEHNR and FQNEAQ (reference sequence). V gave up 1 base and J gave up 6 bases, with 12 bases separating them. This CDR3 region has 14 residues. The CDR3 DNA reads TGTGCCAGCAGCTTAGGGCCCGGACAGTCTGAAGCTTTCTTT. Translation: CASSLGPGQSEAFF.

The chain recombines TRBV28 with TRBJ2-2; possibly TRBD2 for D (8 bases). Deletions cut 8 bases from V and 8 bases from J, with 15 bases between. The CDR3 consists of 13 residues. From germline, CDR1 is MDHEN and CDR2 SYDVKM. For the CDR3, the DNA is TGTGCCAGCCGACGGGAGGGGGCTGGGGAGCTGTTTTTT. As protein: CASRREGAGELFF. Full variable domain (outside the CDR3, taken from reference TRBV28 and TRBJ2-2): DVKVTQSSRYLVKRTGEKVFLECVQDMDHENMFWYRQDPGLGLRLIYFSYDVKMKEKGDIPEGYSVSREKKERFSLILESASTNQTSMYLCASRREGAGELFFGEGSRLTVL.

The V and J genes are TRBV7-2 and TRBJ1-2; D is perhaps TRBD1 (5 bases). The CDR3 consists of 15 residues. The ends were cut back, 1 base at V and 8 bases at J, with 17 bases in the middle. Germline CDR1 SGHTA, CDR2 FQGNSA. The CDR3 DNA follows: TGTGCCAGCAGCTTAGGAGGGAGGGGTCAAACCGGCTACACCTTC. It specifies CASSLGGRGQTGYTF.

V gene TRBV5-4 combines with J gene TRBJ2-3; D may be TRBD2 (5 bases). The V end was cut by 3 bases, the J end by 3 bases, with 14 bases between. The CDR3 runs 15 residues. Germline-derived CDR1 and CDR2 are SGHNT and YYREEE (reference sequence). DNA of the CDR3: TGTGCCAGCAGCTCCGGCGGAGGAGGTACAGATACGCAGTATTTT. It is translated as CASSSGGGGTDTQYF.

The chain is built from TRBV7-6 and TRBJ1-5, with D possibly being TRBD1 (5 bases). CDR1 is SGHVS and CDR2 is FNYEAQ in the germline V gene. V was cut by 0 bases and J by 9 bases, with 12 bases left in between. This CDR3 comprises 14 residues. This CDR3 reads CASSLAGEGVPQHF. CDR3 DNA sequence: TGTGCCAGCAGCTTAGCTGGTGAAGGGGTGCCCCAGCATTTT.